Listed here are 24 T cell receptor beta chains from one sample, sequenced in a study of STAT5B mutations in CD4+ large granular lymphocyte leukemia. Here immunoSEQ multiplex PCR was the method, and the copy in TCRdb shows in-frame clones only, minus some. The sample contains about 31,000 clones, 65% to 75% of which appear only once. Sequences were obtained from CD4+ T cells from blood buffy coats. The receptor source for this set is a human donor in good health.

This clone showed up just a few times. The rearrangement links TRBV1 to TRBJ1-2; no DNA check was done on the table's D call, TRBD1. TRBV1 constitutes a pseudogene. The CDR3 has 13 residues. This chain's CDR3 is CTSSQGDSPGYTF. The CDR3 DNA is TGCACCAGCAGCCAAGGGGACAGTCCTGGCTACACCTTC.

There are a few counts of this clone. The chain has TRBV5-1 and TRBJ1-4, with unresolved D. Trimming pared 2 bases from V and 0 bases from J, leaving 8 bases between. CDR3 length: 15 residues. In germline, CDR1 is SGHRS, CDR2 YFSETQ. The CDR3 DNA reads as TGCGCCAGCAGCTTAGGAGGGTCAACTAATGAAAAACTGTTTTTT. It specifies CASSLGGSTNEKLFF.

The V and J genes are TRBV6-1 and TRBJ2-3; D ambiguous. The CDR3 sequence is 14 residues long. Deletions cut 8 bases from V and 0 bases from J, with 12 bases between. Germline V CDR1 and CDR2: MNHNS, SASEGT. The CDR3 is CASRGTASTDTQYF. The CDR3 coding sequence is TGTGCCAGCCGCGGCACCGCTAGCACAGATACGCAGTATTTT.

Points on this clone: Its ends do not fully match the called genes, so a read error is possible. This sequence joins TRBV5-6 and TRBJ2-6; no clear D. This CDR3 region has 17 residues. Germline values: CDR1 SGHDT, CDR2 YYEEEE. CDR3 nucleotides: TGTGCCAGCAGCTTGGGCATACTTTCCTCTAGGGCCAACGTCCTGACTTTC. Translating it yields CASSLGILSSRANVLTF.

This clone was counted only a few times. The chain's CDR3 is CASSTGVSYEQYF. CDR3 DNA: TGTGCCAGCAGCACAGGGGTCTCCTACGAGCAGTACTTC. The V gene is TRBV7-2, the J gene TRBJ2-7, with 7 bases that match TRBD1. The CDR3 has 13 residues. Germline CDR1 and CDR2: SGHTA and FQGNSA. J lost 0 bases, V lost 5 bases, and 1 base had no gene match.

The sample holds a few counts of this clone. The chain links TRBV7-9 to TRBJ1-1, with 7 bases lining up with TRBD1. CDR3 size: 14 residues. Germline CDR1 and CDR2: SEHNR and FQNEAQ (reference sequence). Trimming at V came to 5 bases and at J to 0 bases, leaving 3 bases not matched to a gene. CDR3 nucleotides: TGTGCCAGCAGCGGGACAGAGATGAACACTGAAGCTTTCTTT. Translating gives CASSGTEMNTEAFF. Drawing the rest from reference TRBV7-9 and TRBJ1-1, the complete variable domain is DTGVSQNPRHKITKRGQNVTFRCDPISEHNRLYWYRQTLGQGPEFLTYFQNEAQLEKSRLLSDRFSAERPKGSFSTLEIQRTEQGDSAMYLCASSGTEMNTEAFFGQGTRLTVV.

J is TRBJ2-7 and V is TRBV5-5, with 10 positions matching TRBD1. CDR3 length equals 15 residues. Germline lookup yields CDR1 SGHKS and CDR2 YYEKEE (reference sequence). Trimming removed 4 bases from V and 2 bases from J; junction bases left unmatched: 6. The CDR3 spells CASSPRQGAAYEQYV. The CDR3 bases are TGTGCCAGCAGCCCTCGACAGGGGGCAGCCTACGAGCAGTACGTC.

This clone was seen only a few times. The chain uses TRBV29-1 and TRBJ1-5; D call uncertain. The germline gives CDR1 SQVTM, CDR2 ANQGSEA. The length of the CDR3 is 12 residues. The V end was cut by 4 bases, the J end by 6 bases, with 10 bases between. CDR3 nucleotides: TGCAGCGTTGGAGCGAAGAGTCAGCCCCAGCATTTT. Translating gives CSVGAKSQPQHF.

The rearrangement joins TRBV28 to TRBJ1-2; D gene ambiguous. The germline CDR1 and CDR2 sequences are MDHEN and SYDVKM. CDR3 length: 12 residues. Trimming stripped 8 bases from V and 5 bases from J, with 12 bases between. As DNA, the CDR3 is TGTGCCAGCGGACCCTCTCGGTATGGCTACACCTTC. The encoded protein is CASGPSRYGYTF.

The chain links TRBV11-2 to TRBJ2-2; 9 bases fit TRBD2. The length of the CDR3 is 16 residues. Germline V CDR1 and CDR2: SGHAT, FQNNGV. The V segment lost 5 bases and the J segment 6 bases; nucleotides outside the gene matches: 10. CDR3 in DNA: TGTGCCAGCAGCCCGAGGATAGCGGGGGAACCCGGGGAGCTGTTTTTT. Amino acids: CASSPRIAGEPGELFF.

The V gene is TRBV5-1, the J gene TRBJ2-2; D unclear. Deletions cut 2 bases from V and 6 bases from J, with 5 bases between. The CDR3 is 12 residues long. CDR1 and CDR2 (germline): SGHRS, YFSETQ. This chain's CDR3 is CASSFNAGELFF. The CDR3 region has the DNA TGCGCCAGCAGCTTCAACGCCGGGGAGCTGTTTTTT.

This rearrangement joins TRBV29-1 to TRBJ2-5, with TRBD1 identical over 7 bases. This CDR3 has 12 residues. The germline CDR1 and CDR2 sequences are SQVTM and ANQGSEA. V dropped 5 bases and J dropped 3; count of bases not matched to a gene: 3. In nucleotides, the CDR3 is TGCAGCGTTCCCACAGGGGAAGAGACCCAGTACTTC. Its translation: CSVPTGEETQYF.

This chain joins TRBV9 and TRBJ2-7, with TRBD1 as a possible D gene (5 bases). CDR3 size: 12 residues. CDR1 and CDR2 (germline): SGDLS, YYNGEE. The germline V and J ends were trimmed by 9 bases and 2 bases, with 12 bases remaining between them. In nucleotides, the CDR3 is TGTGCCACAAACGACAGAGCCTACGAGCAGTACTTC. It specifies CATNDRAYEQYF.

The chain links TRBV7-3 to TRBJ2-1; TRBD2 might be the D (6 bases). The V end was cut by 2 bases, the J end by 6 bases, with 14 bases between. There are 15 residues in the CDR3. Germline assignment: CDR1 SGHTA and CDR2 FQGTGA. CDR3 nucleotide sequence: TGTGCCAGCAGCTTAGGACTACGGTCGGGCAATGAGCAGTTCTTC. Protein sequence: CASSLGLRSGNEQFF. The full variable domain, rest sourced from reference TRBV7-3 and TRBJ2-1, is GAGVSQTPSNKVTEKGKYVELRCDPISGHTALYWYRQSLGQGPEFLIYFQGTGAADDSGLPNDRFFAVRPEGSVSTLKIQRTERGDSAVYLCASSLGLRSGNEQFFGPGTRLTVL.

To note about this clone: The junction differs from germline at one of its ends, possibly a read error. CDR3 sequence reads: CASSLDGSGDTGELFF. The CDR3 coding sequence is TGTGCTAGCAGCTTAGACGGGAGCGGGGACACCGGGGAGCTGTTTTTT. V gene TRBV7-7 combines with J gene TRBJ2-2, with 7 nucleotides matching TRBD2. CDR3 length: 16 residues. CDR1 is SSHAT and CDR2 is FNYEAQ in the germline V gene (reference sequence).

The chain links TRBV5-1 to TRBJ1-3; possible D gene TRBD1, 5 bases. CDR1 SGHRS and CDR2 YFSETQ come from the germline V gene. Trimming cost V 0 bases and J 8 bases, with 12 bases left between them. This CDR3 comprises 14 residues. The CDR3: CASSLGQMVDTIYF. The CDR3 DNA follows: TGCGCCAGCAGCTTGGGACAGATGGTAGACACCATATATTTT. The full variable domain, its missing parts supplied by reference TRBV5-1 and TRBJ1-3, is KAGVTQTPRYLIKTRGQQVTLSCSPISGHRSVSWYQQTPGQGLQFLFEYFSETQRNKGNFPGRFSGRQFSNSRSEMNVSTLELGDSALYLCASSLGQMVDTIYFGEGSWLTVV.

The chain has TRBV6-1 and TRBJ2-2; D not resolved. The CDR3 length is 14 residues. CDR1 is MNHNS and CDR2 is SASEGT in the germline V gene. V lost 7 bases and J 3 bases, leaving 12 bases between the germline ends. CDR3 DNA sequence: TGTGCCAGCATACCCGGGCGCGACACCGGGGAGCTGTTTTTT. Translating it yields CASIPGRDTGELFF.

The J gene is TRBJ1-2, the V gene TRBV7-2; TRBD1 agrees at 9 bases. The CDR3 has 14 amino acids. After removal of 7 bases from V and 13 bases from J, the junction contained 16 bases not matched to a gene. Germline loops: CDR1 SGHTA, CDR2 FQGNSA. The CDR3 sequence: CASTSWVGQGDCTF. DNA of the CDR3: TGTGCCAGCACCTCGTGGGTGGGACAGGGAGATTGCACCTTC.

The rearrangement links TRBV29-1 to TRBJ2-1; D is uncertain. The CDR3 is 11 residues long. V dropped 4 bases and J dropped 6 bases, with 7 bases sitting between them. Looked up from germline, CDR1 is SQVTM and CDR2 is ANQGSEA. CDR3: CSVANFNEQFF. CDR3 coding DNA: TGCAGCGTTGCCAACTTCAATGAGCAGTTCTTC.

V usage is TRBV19 and J usage is TRBJ2-1; possibly TRBD1 for D (6 bases). V lost 8 bases and J lost 8, with 22 bases in between. Germline V CDR1 and CDR2: LNHDA, SQIVND (reference sequence). The CDR3 is 15 amino acids. DNA of the CDR3: TGTGCCAGTTCATACAGGGCGATCAGAGGCGATGAGCAGTTCTTC. Translated: CASSYRAIRGDEQFF.

The chain joins TRBV19 to TRBJ2-3, with 9 bases matching TRBD2. Germline CDR1 and CDR2: LNHDA and SQIVND (reference sequence). The J segment lost 2 bases and the V segment lost 3 bases, leaving 9 bases of the junction unmatched. The CDR3 spans 17 residues. CDR3 sequence: CASSITSGWSHTDTQYF. The CDR3 coding sequence is TGTGCCAGTAGTATCACTAGCGGGTGGAGTCACACAGATACGCAGTATTTT.

This sequence joins TRBV18 and TRBJ2-5, with D hard to call. Deletions cut 0 bases from V and 2 bases from J, with 4 bases between. This CDR3 region has 13 residues. Looked up from germline, CDR1 is KGHSH and CDR2 is LQKENI. The CDR3 nucleotides read TGTGCCAGCTCACCACCGGGGCAAGAGACCCAGTACTTC. Its translation is CASSPPGQETQYF.

The genes are TRBV7-6 and TRBJ2-5, with D possibly matching TRBD1 (5 bases). Germline CDR1 SGHVS, CDR2 FNYEAQ. The CDR3 length is 14 residues. V was pared by 0 bases and J by 5 bases, with 10 bases between. CDR3 residues: CASSLADNGETQYF. CDR3 nucleotide sequence: TGTGCCAGCAGCTTAGCGGACAACGGTGAGACCCAGTACTTC.

The V gene is TRBV2, the J gene TRBJ1-4; 7 nucleotides line up with TRBD1. The V gene end was trimmed by 4 bases and the J gene end by 5 bases; junction bases not matched to a gene: 10. Germline values: CDR1 SNHLY, CDR2 FYNNEI. The CDR3 extends over 16 amino acids. This CDR3 is CASSGGTANPNEKLFF. CDR3 coding DNA: TGTGCCAGCAGTGGTGGGACAGCAAACCCGAATGAAAAACTGTTTTTT.